Presented here are 18 T cell receptor beta chains from one specimen sequenced in a study of T cell responses to AZD1222 COVID-19 vaccine. The method was immunoSEQ multiplex PCR; TCRdb's version includes in-frame clones alone and lacks a portion of them. The data contain over 150,000 clones, approximately 87% of them seen just once; the ten biggest clones take up roughly 4.3%. The sequencing used peripheral blood, collected 28 days after the second AZD1222 dose. The receptors stem from an adult who received the AZD1222 COVID-19 vaccine.

The chain employs TRBV12-3 or TRBV12-4 and TRBJ2-5; 9 bases align to TRBD1. Trimming at V came to 6 bases and at J to 14 bases, leaving 10 bases not matched to a gene. This CDR3 has 12 amino acids. This CDR3 reads CASSPGGQGPYF. In nucleotides, the CDR3 is TGTGCCAGCAGCCCGGGGGGACAGGGCCCATACTTC.

The chain has TRBV7-6 and TRBJ1-4; D is possibly TRBD1 (6 bases). Trimming stripped 1 base from V and 4 bases from J, with 7 bases between. The germline V gene encodes CDR1 SGHVS and CDR2 FNYEAQ. The CDR3 is 14 residues long. For the CDR3, the DNA is TGTGCCAGCAGCTTAGACAGGGTTAATGAAAAACTGTTTTTT. Its translation is CASSLDRVNEKLFF.

This chain connects TRBV5-1 to TRBJ1-1; weak D call: TRBD1 (5 bases). The CDR3 totals 13 residues. V was cut by 1 base and J by 4 bases, with 8 bases left in between. Germline loops: CDR1 SGHRS, CDR2 YFSETQ. The CDR3 DNA follows: TGCGCCAGCAGCTTGTGGGGGGGCACTGAAGCTTTCTTT. This codes for CASSLWGGTEAFF. Filled out from reference TRBV5-1 and TRBJ1-1, the complete variable domain reads KAGVTQTPRYLIKTRGQQVTLSCSPISGHRSVSWYQQTPGQGLQFLFEYFSETQRNKGNFPGRFSGRQFSNSRSEMNVSTLELGDSALYLCASSLWGGTEAFFGQGTRLTVV.

This clone occurred a few times. The gene calls are TRBV7-9 and TRBJ1-1; D is uncertain. The CDR3 runs to 11 residues. The V and J ends lost 11 bases and 5 bases respectively, with 12 bases between them. Germline V gene data show CDR1 as SEHNR and CDR2 as FQNEAQ (reference sequence). The CDR3 nucleotides read TGTGCCGGAACGGGAGGGACTGAAGCTTTCTTT. Encoded protein: CAGTGGTEAFF.

The chain is built from TRBV10-1 and TRBJ2-5, with D perhaps matching TRBD1 or TRBD2 (5 bases each). The CDR3 is 11 amino acids. Germline CDR1 WNHNN, CDR2 SYGVQD (reference sequence). DNA of the CDR3: TGCGCAGCCCTGGGACGAGAGACCCAGTACTTC. Residues: CAALGRETQYF.

As to this clone: Additional DNA sequences in this sample encode the identical CDR3. The chain has TRBV6-1 and TRBJ2-7; D perhaps matches TRBD1 (5 bases). The germline CDR1 and CDR2 sequences are MNHNS and SASEGT. The CDR3 loop spans 13 amino acids. Trimming removed 2 bases at V and 3 bases at J, with 8 bases between. The CDR3: CASSELQGYEQYF. CDR3 in DNA: TGTGCCAGCAGTGAACTTCAGGGCTACGAGCAGTACTTC.

This rearrangement joins TRBV7-9 to TRBJ2-1; D gene ambiguous. CDR3 size: 13 residues. Trimming shortened V by 3 bases and J by 1 base, and 4 bases separated the two germline ends. Germline-derived CDR1 and CDR2 are SEHNR and FQNEAQ (reference sequence). CDR3 loop: CASSLTSYNEQFF. The CDR3 nucleotides read TGTGCCAGCAGCTTGACGTCCTACAATGAGCAGTTCTTC.

The table lists this clone with a few counts. The gene calls are TRBV14 and TRBJ2-7; unclear D gene. Trimming left V 2 bases short and J 5 bases short, with 7 bases between. CDR1 is SGHDN and CDR2 is FVKESK in the germline V gene. The CDR3 sequence is 12 residues long. The CDR3 protein is CASSQKLHEQYF. The CDR3 DNA follows: TGTGCCAGCAGCCAAAAGTTGCACGAGCAGTACTTC.

The V call is TRBV12-3 or TRBV12-4, the J call TRBJ1-3; tentative D call: TRBD1 (5 bases). V was cut by 6 bases and J by 2 bases, with 8 bases left in between. The CDR3 runs to 13 residues. This CDR3 is CASSLDTGNTIYF. For the CDR3, the DNA is TGTGCCAGCAGCTTGGACACTGGAAACACCATATATTTT.

The genes are TRBV30 and TRBJ1-1; 9 bases fit TRBD1. The length of the CDR3 is 16 residues. The germline V gene encodes CDR1 GTSNPN and CDR2 SVGIG (reference sequence). Losses at the gene ends were 2 bases for V and 0 bases for J; bases not matched to a gene: 7. CDR3 sequence reads: CAWSIGQGIVNTEAFF. The CDR3 coding sequence is TGTGCCTGGAGTATAGGACAGGGGATAGTGAACACTGAAGCTTTCTTT.

V gene TRBV5-1 combines with J gene TRBJ2-1; no definite D call. Germline V gene lookup returns CDR1 SGHRS and CDR2 YFSETQ. The CDR3 is 15 residues long. Trimming removed 6 bases at V and 6 bases at J, with 19 bases between. CDR3 coding DNA: TGCGCCAGCAAGTTCTCGACCACCGCGTTCAATGAGCAGTTCTTC. It translates to CASKFSTTAFNEQFF.

This clone has a single count. The CDR3 DNA reads TGTGCCAGCAGCTTAGCGCCCGGTTCGAACACCGGGGAGCTGTTTTTT. Translating gives CASSLAPGSNTGELFF. The chain has TRBV7-6 and TRBJ2-2; D is undetermined. The CDR3 has 16 amino acids. The germline CDR1 and CDR2 sequences are SGHVS and FNYEAQ. V lost 0 bases and J 0 bases, leaving 8 bases between the germline ends. Filled out from reference TRBV7-6 and TRBJ2-2, the complete variable domain reads GAGVSQSPRYKVTKRGQDVALRCDPISGHVSLYWYRQALGQGPEFLTYFNYEAQQDKSGLPNDRFSAERPEGSISTLTIQRTEQRDSAMYRCASSLAPGSNTGELFFGEGSRLTVL.

The J gene is TRBJ1-3, the V gene TRBV11-2; D is ambiguous. The length of the CDR3 is 17 residues. V was pared by 3 bases and J by 0 bases, with 15 bases between. Per the germline V gene, CDR1 is SGHAT and CDR2 is FQNNGV. CDR3 sequence: CASSFRTVSSSGNTIYF. The CDR3 DNA is TGTGCCAGCAGCTTCCGAACGGTCAGCAGCTCTGGAAACACCATATATTTT. The whole variable domain, remainder taken from reference TRBV11-2 and TRBJ1-3, is EAGVAQSPRYKIIEKRQSVAFWCNPISGHATLYWYQQILGQGPKLLIQFQNNGVVDDSQLPKDRFSAERLKGVDSTLKIQPAKLEDSAVYLCASSFRTVSSSGNTIYFGEGSWLTVV.

V is TRBV18 and J is TRBJ2-1, with 8 bases that match TRBD2. CDR1 and CDR2 (germline): KGHSH, LQKENI. Germline trimming cut 5 bases from V and 0 bases from J; bases unmatched to any gene: 12. This CDR3 comprises 18 residues. Written as DNA, the CDR3 is TGTGCCAGCTCAACCGGGACTAGTCGGCCATACTCCTACAATGAGCAGTTCTTC. Translating gives CASSTGTSRPYSYNEQFF. The entire variable domain, with the rest obtained from reference TRBV18 and TRBJ2-1, is as follows: NAGVMQNPRHLVRRRGQEARLRCSPMKGHSHVYWYRQLPEEGLKFMVYLQKENIIDESGMPKERFSAEFPKEGPSILRIQQVVRGDSAAYFCASSTGTSRPYSYNEQFFGPGTRLTVL.

The gene calls are TRBV5-1 and TRBJ1-4, with D maybe TRBD1 (5 bases). V dropped 4 bases and J dropped 5 bases, with 15 bases sitting between them. The germline V gene encodes CDR1 SGHRS and CDR2 YFSETQ. The CDR3 has 15 residues. CDR3 protein: CASSLGDFVNEKLFF. The CDR3 DNA is TGCGCCAGCAGCCTGGGGGACTTTGTAAATGAAAAACTGTTTTTT.

This clone was recorded many times. The chain joins TRBV19 to TRBJ1-4; tentative D call: TRBD1 (5 bases). This CDR3 has 14 residues. The germline V and J ends were trimmed by 3 bases and 11 bases, with 16 bases remaining between them. The germline gives CDR1 LNHDA, CDR2 SQIVND (reference sequence). CDR3 sequence: CASSITRATGKLFF. As DNA, the CDR3 is TGTGCCAGTAGTATTACCAGGGCAACCGGGAAACTGTTTTTT.

The V gene is TRBV6-1, the J gene TRBJ2-7, with D unclear. The CDR3 length is 12 residues. V shed 1 base and J shed 4 bases, with 5 bases lying between them. The germline CDR1 and CDR2 sequences are MNHNS and SASEGT. CDR3 in amino acids: CASSEVDYEQYF. CDR3 DNA: TGTGCCAGCAGTGAAGTAGATTACGAGCAGTACTTC.

This clone appeared a few times. The chain carries TRBV12-3 or TRBV12-4 and TRBJ1-1, with D possibly TRBD1 on 5 matching bases. Deletions cut 8 bases from V and 4 bases from J, with 11 bases between. This CDR3 comprises 12 residues. CDR3 coding DNA: TGTGCCAGCGGGGACGGTGGCACTGAAGCTTTCTTT. Protein product: CASGDGGTEAFF.